Listed here are 21 T cell receptor beta chains from one sample, sequenced in a study of T cells after yellow fever vaccination. TCRdb reprocessed the 5' RACE reads via MiXCR and lists one record per CDR3 protein. Of roughly 340,000 distinct CDR3 sequences listed, 8.7% are singletons. Source: PBMCs, taken on the day of the first yellow fever vaccination. All receptors derive from a man younger than 30 who received the YFV17D yellow fever vaccine.

A few counts support this clonotype. The V and J genes are TRBV4-1 and TRBJ2-1; D may match TRBD1 or TRBD2 (5 bases each). The V gene lost 4 bases and the J gene lost 7 bases, with 17 bases spanning the gap. Looked up from germline, CDR1 is MGHRA and CDR2 is YSYEKL. The CDR3 has 15 residues. The CDR3 sequence is CASSLRGYSSNEQFF. In nucleotides, the CDR3 is TGCGCCAGCAGCCTGAGGGGTTACAGCTCGAATGAGCAGTTCTTC.

This clonotype was recorded many times. The CDR3 is CASSSDFFNEQFF. The CDR3 DNA follows: TGTGCCAGCAGCTCGGACTTCTTCAATGAGCAGTTCTTC. The chain recombines TRBV7-2 with TRBJ2-1; TRBD2 might be the D (5 bases). This CDR3 has 13 amino acids. V was pared by 4 bases and J by 6 bases, with 10 bases between. CDR1 and CDR2 from the germline V gene are SGHTA and FQGNSA.

This chain uses TRBV20-1 with TRBJ1-3; 8 positions agree with TRBD1. The ends lost 6 bases at V and 0 bases at J; junction bases unmatched: 7. Germline CDR1 reads DFQATT; CDR2 reads SNEGSKA (reference sequence). The CDR3 covers 15 residues. The CDR3 spells CSAWDRQNSGNTIYF. Written as DNA, the CDR3 is TGCAGTGCGTGGGACAGGCAAAACTCTGGAAACACCATATATTTT.

This clonotype was seen a few times. The genes are TRBV7-2 and TRBJ1-2; D is undetermined. The length of the CDR3 is 16 residues. Germline CDR1 reads SGHTA; CDR2 reads FQGNSA. With 2 bases removed from V and 6 bases from J, the gap between germline ends came to 19 bases. CDR3 protein: CASSLSRASAGNGYTF. The CDR3 DNA is TGTGCCAGCAGCTTAAGTCGGGCCTCAGCGGGGAATGGCTACACCTTC.

Here the CDR3 reads CASSPGGLDETQYF. CDR3 sequence (DNA): TGTGCCAGCAGCCCCGGTGGGCTGGACGAGACCCAGTACTTC. The chain joins TRBV7-9 to TRBJ2-5; no reliable D call. CDR3 length: 14 residues. The germline gives CDR1 SEHNR, CDR2 FQNEAQ (reference sequence). V was clipped by 5 bases and J by 5 bases, with 15 bases between them.

There are many counts of this clonotype. This chain connects TRBV7-9 to TRBJ2-3; 8 nucleotides match TRBD1. This CDR3 comprises 14 residues. From germline, CDR1 is SEHNR and CDR2 FQNEAQ (reference sequence). V gave up 7 bases and J gave up 5 bases; unmatched junction bases: 8. The CDR3 is CASIPTGEEDTQYF. The CDR3 region has the DNA TGTGCCAGCATCCCGACAGGGGAAGAAGATACGCAGTATTTT.

This clonotype came up many times. The chain links TRBV20-1 to TRBJ2-5; no reliable D call. Germline V lookup: CDR1 DFQATT, CDR2 SNEGSKA (reference sequence). Trimming removed 6 bases from V and 5 bases from J, with 7 bases in between. This CDR3 is built from 10 residues. This CDR3 reads CSALRETQYF. The CDR3 DNA follows: TGCAGTGCCCTGAGGGAGACCCAGTACTTC.

This clonotype showed up many times. This chain uses TRBV20-1 with TRBJ2-1, with 10 bases that match TRBD2. The trim removed 1 base at V and 2 bases at J, leaving 11 bases unmatched. The length of the CDR3 is 18 residues. From germline, CDR1 is DFQATT and CDR2 SNEGSKA (reference sequence). CDR3 sequence reads: CSARGSGGALSPYNEQFF. CDR3 nucleotide sequence: TGCAGTGCTAGAGGGAGCGGGGGGGCATTGAGCCCCTACAATGAGCAGTTCTTC.

The sample holds a few counts of this clonotype. V usage is TRBV5-1 and J usage is TRBJ2-2, with a possible D match to TRBD2 (5 bases). Germline-derived CDR1 and CDR2 are SGHRS and YFSETQ. The CDR3 sequence is 16 residues long. Trimming shortened V by 6 bases and J by 6 bases, and 21 bases separated the two germline ends. DNA of the CDR3: TGCGCCAGCAAGGTTCTCTTAAAGAAGCGGCCCGGGGAGCTGTTTTTT. Its translation: CASKVLLKKRPGELFF.

This clonotype occurred a few times. CDR3 DNA: TGTGCCAGCAGTTCTGGACAGGGAGTTAGTGGCTACACCTTC. It translates to CASSSGQGVSGYTF. The chain is built from TRBV2 and TRBJ1-2, with 8 bases lining up with TRBD1. V lost 5 bases, J lost 7 bases, and 9 bases stayed unmatched. Germline V gives CDR1 SNHLY, CDR2 FYNNEI. This CDR3 has 14 residues.

The chain has TRBV15 and TRBJ1-2, with TRBD1 as a possible D gene (6 bases). Trimming cost V 2 bases and J 8 bases, with 15 bases left between them. This CDR3 is built from 14 residues. The germline gives CDR1 LNHNV, CDR2 YYDKDF (reference sequence). The CDR3 DNA follows: TGTGCCACCAGCAGAACAGGGACTCCTCGAGGCTACACCTTC. It yields the protein CATSRTGTPRGYTF.

V gene TRBV5-1 combines with J gene TRBJ2-1; 11 bases line up with TRBD2. The CDR3 is 14 residues long. Germline CDR1 SGHRS, CDR2 YFSETQ. With V trimmed by 4 bases and J by 12 bases, 9 bases remained unmatched. The CDR3 protein is CASSAGVAGGTQFF. CDR3 nucleotides: TGCGCCAGCAGCGCGGGGGTAGCGGGGGGGACGCAGTTCTTC.

There are a few counts of this clonotype. The CDR3 bases are TGTGCCAGCCGCTTTTTGGCTGCGAACACCGGGGAGCTGTTTTTT. It yields the protein CASRFLAANTGELFF. The V call is TRBV27, the J call TRBJ2-2; D is uncertain. This CDR3 spans 15 amino acids. Trimming removed 8 bases from V and 0 bases from J, with 13 bases in between. From germline, CDR1 is MNHEY and CDR2 SMNVEV (reference sequence).

In this sample, this clonotype turned up once. Relative to the germline gene, one junction end is altered; a read error may explain this. The chain joins TRBV3-1 to TRBJ2-5; the D gene is possibly TRBD2 (7 bases). Germline V gene data show CDR1 as LGHDT and CDR2 as YNNKEL (reference sequence). CDR3 length equals 18 residues. CDR3 region: CTSSFGSMGAGAQETQYF. As DNA, the CDR3 is TGTACCAGCAGTTTCGGGTCGATGGGGGCGGGGGCCCAAGAGACCCAGTACTTC.

In its sample, this clonotype was seen a few times. The chain carries TRBV7-9 and TRBJ2-7; possible D gene TRBD1, 6 bases. V lost 11 bases, J lost 2 bases, and 16 bases lay in between. Germline V lookup: CDR1 SEHNR, CDR2 FQNEAQ (reference sequence). The CDR3 is 13 residues long. The CDR3 loop reads CASSDSIAYEQYF. In nucleotides, the CDR3 is TGTGCCTCCTCGGACAGTATTGCCTACGAGCAGTACTTC.

This clonotype was counted only a few times. The gene calls are TRBV7-2 and TRBJ2-7, with 10 positions matching TRBD2. After removal of 1 base from V and 6 bases from J, the junction contained 9 bases not matched to a gene. The CDR3 has 16 residues. Germline CDR1 is SGHTA and CDR2 is FQGNSA. The CDR3 sequence is CASSLEGAGGLREQYF. The CDR3 DNA follows: TGTGCCAGCAGCTTAGAAGGAGCGGGGGGGCTTCGCGAGCAGTACTTC.

V is TRBV7-2 and J is TRBJ1-3; D uncertain. Trimming stripped 4 bases from V and 8 bases from J, with 12 bases between. Germline V gene data show CDR1 as SGHTA and CDR2 as FQGNSA. The CDR3 covers 13 residues. The CDR3 loop is CASSSYQPDTIYF. The CDR3 region has the DNA TGTGCCAGCAGCTCATACCAGCCGGACACCATATATTTT.

This clonotype was picked up a small number of times. V is TRBV5-1 and J is TRBJ2-3; no firm D call. Germline assignment: CDR1 SGHRS and CDR2 YFSETQ. The CDR3 extends over 16 amino acids. V was pared by 0 bases and J by 0 bases, with 11 bases between. The CDR3 reads CASSLAERQSTDTQYF. Written as DNA, the CDR3 is TGCGCCAGCAGCTTGGCCGAGAGACAAAGCACAGATACGCAGTATTTT.

This clonotype came up a few times. J is TRBJ2-5 and V is TRBV15, with unresolved D. The CDR3 loop spans 13 amino acids. CDR1 is LNHNV, CDR2 YYDKDF, per germline (reference sequence). V shed 3 bases and J shed 4 bases, with 9 bases lying between them. CDR3 nucleotides: TGTGCCACCAGCAGCGGCTACTCAGAGACCCAGTACTTC. Protein product: CATSSGYSETQYF.

At least ten counts were recorded for this clonotype. This chain joins TRBV11-2 and TRBJ2-5; D may be TRBD1 (5 bases). There are 11 residues in the CDR3. V was shortened by 5 bases and J by 9 bases, with 10 bases between the two germline ends. CDR1 and CDR2 (germline): SGHAT, FQNNGV. CDR3 nucleotide sequence: TGTGCCAGCAGCCCAGGGCCTTCCCAGTACTTC. Amino acids: CASSPGPSQYF.

The V call is TRBV4-3, the J call TRBJ1-2; D gene unclear. Germline CDR1 LGHNA, CDR2 YSLEER. The length of the CDR3 is 17 residues. Trimming removed 0 bases from V and 4 bases from J, with 18 bases in between. The CDR3 loop is CASSQDPQEAGTYGYTF. The DNA for the CDR3 is TGCGCCAGCAGCCAAGACCCCCAGGAGGCCGGAACCTATGGCTACACCTTC.